This T cell receptor beta chain was captured by sequencing in a study of blood T cells in healthy people across ages. The study's findings and limits: Per million T cells, TCR beta diversity dropped about linearly as age rose.

This clonotype was observed a few times. Antigen specificity is unknown. Then a second PCR, running roughly 7 to 11 cycles, was carried out with a sample-barcoded 5' primer and a J-beta primer mix. TCRdb re-called the 5' RACE reads with MiXCR, one entry per CDR3 protein. The top ten clones hold roughly 23% of a sample with 1.5 million to 2 million distinct CDR3 sequences, approximately 39% of them seen once. Each of the donors had 9 to 10 milliliters of peripheral blood drawn into EDTA-treated Vacutainer tubes. Sequenced input: blood. This receptor was obtained from a human donor in good health.

CDR3 sequence reads: CASSPRPYGYTF. The CDR3 bases are TGTGCCAGCAGCCCGCGACCCTATGGCTACACCTTC. The rearrangement joins TRBV12-3 or TRBV12-4 to TRBJ1-2, with D unresolved. The V and J ends lost 6 bases and 4 bases respectively, with 9 bases between them. This CDR3 region has 12 residues.